A selection of T cell receptor beta chains follows, all from one sample in a study of shared clonotypes between healthy human individuals. Only in-frame clones appear in the TCRdb table, and some are missing; sequencing was by immunoSEQ multiplex PCR. The sample holds roughly 2 million clones, about 95% seen once. Material: naive CD8+ T cells sorted from blood. These receptors all come from a man aged 18 to 29 in good health. The CDR3 runs from the conserved cysteine through the conserved F or W. Each record gives: V gene, D gene, J gene, clone size, CDR3 DNA, CDR3 protein. D genes are given only for firm matches. Clone size is shown for a subset of rows, as once, few, many or a class of expanded clone.

v_call: TRBV7-9
d_call: -
j_call: TRBJ1-1
clone_size: -
cdr3_nt: TGTGCCAGCAGCTCGACCTACCTCGAGAAAGGACAGTTGAACACTGAAGCTTTCTTT
cdr3_aa: CASSSTYLEKGQLNTEAFF

v_call: TRBV5-6
d_call: -
j_call: TRBJ2-2
clone_size: -
cdr3_nt: TGTGCCAGCAACGGGGCGAACACCGGGGAGCTGTTTTTT
cdr3_aa: CASNGANTGELFF

v_call: TRBV29-1
d_call: TRBD1
j_call: TRBJ2-7
clone_size: -
cdr3_nt: TGCAGCGTCGCCGACAGGGGGAGCTCCTACGAGCAGTACTTC
cdr3_aa: CSVADRGSSYEQYF

v_call: TRBV19
d_call: TRBD2
j_call: TRBJ2-5
clone_size: -
cdr3_nt: TGTGCCAGTCGACCGGGAGGAGGGCCACAAGAGACCCAGTACTTC
cdr3_aa: CASRPGGGPQETQYF

v_call: TRBV28
d_call: -
j_call: TRBJ1-3
clone_size: once
cdr3_nt: TGTGCCAGCAGTCCTGTCTCGGGGGCGCCTGGAAACACCATATATTTT
cdr3_aa: CASSPVSGAPGNTIYF

v_call: TRBV7-6
d_call: TRBD1
j_call: TRBJ2-5
clone_size: -
cdr3_nt: TGTGCCAGCAGCAGGGACAGGGGAGAGACCCAGTACTTC
cdr3_aa: CASSRDRGETQYF

v_call: TRBV14
d_call: -
j_call: TRBJ2-7
clone_size: -
cdr3_nt: TGTGCCAGCAGCCAAGTTCGGTATGCCTACGAGCAGTACTTC
cdr3_aa: CASSQVRYAYEQYF

v_call: TRBV10-2
d_call: TRBD1
j_call: TRBJ1-5
clone_size: -
cdr3_nt: TGCGCCAGCAGTGACGTGGGGACAGACAATCAGCCCCAGCATTTT
cdr3_aa: CASSDVGTDNQPQHF

v_call: TRBV25-1
d_call: -
j_call: TRBJ2-7
clone_size: -
cdr3_nt: TGTGCCAGCAGTGATTCCGTGTTAACCTACGAGCAGTACTTC
cdr3_aa: CASSDSVLTYEQYF

v_call: TRBV7-9
d_call: TRBD1
j_call: TRBJ1-2
clone_size: once
cdr3_nt: TGTGCCAGCAGCTCGGACAGGGCGGATGGCTACACCTTC
cdr3_aa: CASSSDRADGYTF

v_call: TRBV5-1
d_call: -
j_call: TRBJ1-1
clone_size: -
cdr3_nt: TGCGCCAGCAGCGTTAAGGACAGTATCACTGAAGCTTTCTTT
cdr3_aa: CASSVKDSITEAFF

v_call: TRBV7-9
d_call: TRBD1
j_call: TRBJ1-1
clone_size: -
cdr3_nt: TGTGCCAGCAGCTTAGGGACAGGGCAGAACACTGAAGCTTTCTTT
cdr3_aa: CASSLGTGQNTEAFF

v_call: TRBV7-9
d_call: -
j_call: TRBJ1-6
clone_size: -
cdr3_nt: TGTGCCAGCAGCTTAGATGGGGCAGCCCTCCACTTT
cdr3_aa: CASSLDGAALHF

v_call: TRBV29-1
d_call: -
j_call: TRBJ2-2
clone_size: -
cdr3_nt: TGCAGCGCCCCAGGGGGAGGGACCGGGGAGCTGTTTTTT
cdr3_aa: CSAPGGGTGELFF

v_call: TRBV7-6
d_call: -
j_call: TRBJ2-7
clone_size: once
cdr3_nt: TGTGCCAGCAGCCTCGAGGCGGCCTCCTCCTACGAGCAGTACTTC
cdr3_aa: CASSLEAASSYEQYF

v_call: TRBV7-6
d_call: -
j_call: TRBJ2-5
clone_size: -
cdr3_nt: TGTGCCAGCAGCTTAGGTGGGGACCCAGGAGAGACCCAGTACTTC
cdr3_aa: CASSLGGDPGETQYF

v_call: TRBV9
d_call: -
j_call: TRBJ2-2
clone_size: -
cdr3_nt: TGTGCCAGCAGCCCCCCCCTGGACGGGGAGCTGTTTTTT
cdr3_aa: CASSPPLDGELFF

v_call: TRBV4-3
d_call: TRBD2
j_call: TRBJ2-5
clone_size: -
cdr3_nt: TGCGCCAGCAGCCCCAATAGCGGGGTAGACCAAGAGACCCAGTACTTC
cdr3_aa: CASSPNSGVDQETQYF

v_call: TRBV9
d_call: -
j_call: TRBJ2-7
clone_size: -
cdr3_nt: TGTGCCAGCAGCCCCCACCCGACGGATAGCTCCTACGAGCAGTACTTC
cdr3_aa: CASSPHPTDSSYEQYF

v_call: TRBV28
d_call: TRBD1
j_call: TRBJ2-7
clone_size: -
cdr3_nt: TGTGCCAGCCGGGGACAGGGGACCTACGAGCAGTACTTC
cdr3_aa: CASRGQGTYEQYF

v_call: TRBV2
d_call: -
j_call: TRBJ2-2
clone_size: -
cdr3_nt: TGTGCCAGCAGTGAATTAAGCACCCCGAGCACCGGGGAGCTGTTTTTT
cdr3_aa: CASSELSTPSTGELFF

v_call: TRBV5-8
d_call: -
j_call: TRBJ2-7
clone_size: once
cdr3_nt: TGTGCCAGCAGCCGGGGACGCATCTCCTACGAGCAGTACTTC
cdr3_aa: CASSRGRISYEQYF

v_call: TRBV5-5
d_call: TRBD2
j_call: TRBJ2-7
clone_size: -
cdr3_nt: TGTGCCAGCAGCTTCACAGTAGCGGGGGGCCCCTACGAGCAGTACTTC
cdr3_aa: CASSFTVAGGPYEQYF

v_call: TRBV7-8
d_call: TRBD2
j_call: TRBJ2-3
clone_size: once
cdr3_nt: TGTGCCAGCAGCCTCCCTAGCGGAGAGGGACCTAGCACAGATACGCAGTATTTT
cdr3_aa: CASSLPSGEGPSTDTQYF

v_call: TRBV27
d_call: -
j_call: TRBJ2-7
clone_size: -
cdr3_nt: TGTGCCAGCAGTTTGGATCCATGGGGGAGCTCCTACGAGCAGTACTTC
cdr3_aa: CASSLDPWGSSYEQYF

v_call: TRBV27
d_call: TRBD1
j_call: TRBJ2-1
clone_size: -
cdr3_nt: TGTGCCAGCAGTTTATCATGGGGGGACAGGGTTGAGAATGAGCAGTTCTTC
cdr3_aa: CASSLSWGDRVENEQFF

v_call: TRBV19
d_call: -
j_call: TRBJ1-6
clone_size: once
cdr3_nt: TGTGCCAGTAGTATTGAACAGTATAATTCACCCCTCCACTTT
cdr3_aa: CASSIEQYNSPLHF

v_call: TRBV7-9
d_call: TRBD2
j_call: TRBJ2-3
clone_size: -
cdr3_nt: TGTGCCAGCACCTCCCAGGCGGGGGTTAGCACAGATACGCAGTATTTT
cdr3_aa: CASTSQAGVSTDTQYF

v_call: TRBV5-4
d_call: TRBD1
j_call: TRBJ2-7
clone_size: -
cdr3_nt: TGTGCCAGCAGCTCCCAGGGGGCAGAACTATCCGAGCAGTACTTC
cdr3_aa: CASSSQGAELSEQYF

v_call: TRBV13
d_call: TRBD2
j_call: TRBJ2-7
clone_size: -
cdr3_nt: TGTGCCAGCAGCTTACGGGGCGGGAGGGACGAGCAGTACTTC
cdr3_aa: CASSLRGGRDEQYF

v_call: TRBV4-1
d_call: -
j_call: TRBJ2-7
clone_size: -
cdr3_nt: TGCGCCAGCAGCCCCACCCTGGCGCTAGCCTACGAGCAGTACTTC
cdr3_aa: CASSPTLALAYEQYF

v_call: TRBV19
d_call: -
j_call: TRBJ2-5
clone_size: -
cdr3_nt: TGTGCCAGTAGTCCCTCAGTAGTAGGTGGGACCCAGTACTTC
cdr3_aa: CASSPSVVGGTQYF

v_call: TRBV6-1
d_call: -
j_call: TRBJ2-3
clone_size: -
cdr3_nt: TGTGCCAGCAGTGTAGTAGGATTGTCCGGAGATACGCAGTATTTT
cdr3_aa: CASSVVGLSGDTQYF

v_call: TRBV19
d_call: TRBD1
j_call: TRBJ1-4
clone_size: -
cdr3_nt: TGTGCCTGCTCGACAGGGGACACGCCCCTTGGCCCTAATGAAAAACTGTTTTTT
cdr3_aa: CACSTGDTPLGPNEKLFF

v_call: TRBV10-3
d_call: -
j_call: TRBJ2-7
clone_size: -
cdr3_nt: TGTGCCGCCGCCCGGGACGCCTCCTACGAGCAGTACTTC
cdr3_aa: CAAARDASYEQYF

v_call: TRBV7-9
d_call: -
j_call: TRBJ2-7
clone_size: -
cdr3_nt: TGTGCCAGCAGCTACGGCGGCTACGAGCAGTACTTC
cdr3_aa: CASSYGGYEQYF

v_call: TRBV19
d_call: -
j_call: TRBJ2-3
clone_size: -
cdr3_nt: TGTGCCAGTAGTATAGCAGGGGGCACAGATACGCAGTATTTT
cdr3_aa: CASSIAGGTDTQYF

v_call: TRBV28
d_call: -
j_call: TRBJ1-5
clone_size: -
cdr3_nt: TGTGCCAGCAGCAAAAAGGGGGGCTTCAATCAGCCCCAGCATTTT
cdr3_aa: CASSKKGGFNQPQHF

v_call: TRBV6-1
d_call: -
j_call: TRBJ2-7
clone_size: -
cdr3_nt: TGTGCCAGCCTCGAAAGGGGGTACCACGAGCAGTACTTC
cdr3_aa: CASLERGYHEQYF

v_call: TRBV7-9
d_call: -
j_call: TRBJ2-3
clone_size: -
cdr3_nt: TGTGCCAGCAGTTCCCCCTTAGCGCCAGATACGCAGTATTTT
cdr3_aa: CASSSPLAPDTQYF